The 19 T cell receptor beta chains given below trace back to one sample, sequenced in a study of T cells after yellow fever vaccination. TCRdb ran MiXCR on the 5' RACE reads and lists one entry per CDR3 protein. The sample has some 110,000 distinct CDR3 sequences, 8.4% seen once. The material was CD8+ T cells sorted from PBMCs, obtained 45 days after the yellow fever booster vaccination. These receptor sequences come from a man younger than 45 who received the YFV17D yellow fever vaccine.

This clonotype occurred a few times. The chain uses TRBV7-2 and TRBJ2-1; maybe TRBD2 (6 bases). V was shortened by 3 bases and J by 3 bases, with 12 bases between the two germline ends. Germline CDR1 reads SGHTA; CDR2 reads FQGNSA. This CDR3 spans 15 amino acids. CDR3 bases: TGTGCCAGCAGCTTTATTCGGCGGGACTACAATGAGCAGTTCTTC. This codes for CASSFIRRDYNEQFF.

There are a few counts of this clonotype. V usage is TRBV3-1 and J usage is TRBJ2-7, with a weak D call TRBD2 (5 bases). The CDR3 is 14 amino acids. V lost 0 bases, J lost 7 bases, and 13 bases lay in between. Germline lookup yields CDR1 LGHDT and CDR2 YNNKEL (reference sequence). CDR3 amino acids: CASSQDAASGEQYF. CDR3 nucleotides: TGTGCCAGCAGCCAAGATGCCGCCTCGGGGGAGCAGTACTTC.

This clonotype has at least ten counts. In DNA, the CDR3 is TGTGCCATCAGCTCCGGGACTAGCGGGAACACAGATACGCAGTATTTT. This sequence encodes CAISSGTSGNTDTQYF. This chain joins TRBV10-3 and TRBJ2-3, with 13 bases that match TRBD2. Germline V CDR1 and CDR2: ENHRY, SYGVKD. CDR3 length equals 16 residues. V shed 6 bases and J 2 bases; nucleotides not matched to a gene: 5.

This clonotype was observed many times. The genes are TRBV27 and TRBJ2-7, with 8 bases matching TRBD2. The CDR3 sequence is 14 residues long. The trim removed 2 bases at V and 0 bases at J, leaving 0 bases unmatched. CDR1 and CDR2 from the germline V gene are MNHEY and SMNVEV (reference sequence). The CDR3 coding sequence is TGTGCCAGCAGTTTACGGGGGGGCTCCTACGAGCAGTACTTC. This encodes CASSLRGGSYEQYF.

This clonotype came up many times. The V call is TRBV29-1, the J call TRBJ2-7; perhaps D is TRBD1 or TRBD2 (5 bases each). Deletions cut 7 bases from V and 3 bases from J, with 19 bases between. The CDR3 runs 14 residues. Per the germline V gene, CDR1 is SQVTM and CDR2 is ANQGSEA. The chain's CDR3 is CSGATGLLDYEQYF. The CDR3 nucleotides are TGCAGCGGGGCTACGGGGCTTTTGGACTACGAGCAGTACTTC.

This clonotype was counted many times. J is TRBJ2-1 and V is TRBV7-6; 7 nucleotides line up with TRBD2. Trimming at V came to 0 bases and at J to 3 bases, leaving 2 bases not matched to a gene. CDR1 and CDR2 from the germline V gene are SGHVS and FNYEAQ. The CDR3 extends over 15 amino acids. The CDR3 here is CASSLAPSGYNEQFF. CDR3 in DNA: TGTGCCAGCAGCTTAGCGCCTAGCGGCTACAATGAGCAGTTCTTC.

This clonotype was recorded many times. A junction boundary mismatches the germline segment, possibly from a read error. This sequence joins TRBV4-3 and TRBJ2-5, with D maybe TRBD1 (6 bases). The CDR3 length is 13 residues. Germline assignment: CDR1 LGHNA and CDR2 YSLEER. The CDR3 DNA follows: TGTGCCAGCAGCCAGGACAGCCAAGAGACCCAGTACTTC. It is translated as CASSQDSQETQYF.

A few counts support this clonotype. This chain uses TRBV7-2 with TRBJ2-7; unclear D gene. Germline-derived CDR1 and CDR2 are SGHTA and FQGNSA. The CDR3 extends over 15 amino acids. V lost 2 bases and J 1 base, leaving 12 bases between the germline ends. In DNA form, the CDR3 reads TGTGCCAGCAGCTTACGGACGACCGCTTCCTACGAGCAGTACTTC. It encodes CASSLRTTASYEQYF. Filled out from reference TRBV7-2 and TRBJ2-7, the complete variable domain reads GAGVSQSPSNKVTEKGKDVELRCDPISGHTALYWYRQSLGQGLEFLIYFQGNSAPDKSGLPSDRFSAERTGGSVSTLTIQRTQQEDSAVYLCASSLRTTASYEQYFGPGTRLTVT.

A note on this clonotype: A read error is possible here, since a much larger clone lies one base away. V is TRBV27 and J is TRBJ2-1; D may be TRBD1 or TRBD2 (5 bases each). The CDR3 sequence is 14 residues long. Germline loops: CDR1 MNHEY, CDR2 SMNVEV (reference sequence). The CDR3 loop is CASGLSGRNNEQFF. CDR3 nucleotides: TGTGCCAGCGGTTTATCAGGGAGAAACAATGAGCAGTTCTTC.

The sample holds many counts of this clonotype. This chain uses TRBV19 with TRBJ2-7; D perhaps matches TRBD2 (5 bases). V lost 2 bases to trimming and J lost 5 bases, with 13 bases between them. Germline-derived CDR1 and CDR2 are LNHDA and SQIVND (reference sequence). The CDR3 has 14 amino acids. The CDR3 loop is CASSIRGGLNEQYF. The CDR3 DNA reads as TGTGCCAGTAGTATACGAGGCGGGCTCAACGAGCAGTACTTC.

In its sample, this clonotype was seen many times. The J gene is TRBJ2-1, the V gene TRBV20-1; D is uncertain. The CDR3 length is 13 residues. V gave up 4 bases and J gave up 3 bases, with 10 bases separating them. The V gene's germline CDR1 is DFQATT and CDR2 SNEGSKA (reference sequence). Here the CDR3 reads CSANGRIYNEQFF. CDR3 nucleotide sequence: TGCAGTGCTAACGGGCGGATCTACAATGAGCAGTTCTTC.

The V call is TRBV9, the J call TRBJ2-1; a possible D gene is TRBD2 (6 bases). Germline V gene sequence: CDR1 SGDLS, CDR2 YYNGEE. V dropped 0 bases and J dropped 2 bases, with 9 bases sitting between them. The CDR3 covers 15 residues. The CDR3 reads CASSVEGTPYNEQFF. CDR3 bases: TGTGCCAGCAGCGTAGAAGGGACTCCCTACAATGAGCAGTTCTTC.

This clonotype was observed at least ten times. Written as DNA, the CDR3 is TGCAGTGCTAGCAGGGTAGCACCCGGGGAGCTGTTTTTT. It encodes CSASRVAPGELFF. The genes are TRBV20-1 and TRBJ2-2; a possible D gene is TRBD1 (5 bases). Germline assignment: CDR1 DFQATT and CDR2 SNEGSKA (reference sequence). V lost 3 bases and J lost 6, with 11 bases in between. This CDR3 has 13 residues.

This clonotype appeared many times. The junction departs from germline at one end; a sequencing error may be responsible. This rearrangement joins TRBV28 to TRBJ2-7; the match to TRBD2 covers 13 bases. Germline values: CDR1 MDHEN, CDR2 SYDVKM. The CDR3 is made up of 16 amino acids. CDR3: CASSSLQGLAGALPHF. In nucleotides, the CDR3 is TGTGCCAGCAGCTCTCTACAAGGACTAGCGGGAGCACTTCCCCACTTC.

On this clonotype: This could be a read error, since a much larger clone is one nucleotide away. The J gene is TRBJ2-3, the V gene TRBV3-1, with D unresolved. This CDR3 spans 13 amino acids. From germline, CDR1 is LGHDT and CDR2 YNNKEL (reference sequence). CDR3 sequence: CASCQEGTDTQYF. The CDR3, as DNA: TGTGCCAGCTGCCAAGAGGGCACAGATACGCAGTATTTT.

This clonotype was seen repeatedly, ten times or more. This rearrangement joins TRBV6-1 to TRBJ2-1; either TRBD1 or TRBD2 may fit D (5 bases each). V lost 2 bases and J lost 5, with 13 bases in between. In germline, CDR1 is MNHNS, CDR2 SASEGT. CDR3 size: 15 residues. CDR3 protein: CASSEPGTRDNEQFF. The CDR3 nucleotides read TGTGCCAGCAGTGAACCCGGGACGAGGGACAATGAGCAGTTCTTC.

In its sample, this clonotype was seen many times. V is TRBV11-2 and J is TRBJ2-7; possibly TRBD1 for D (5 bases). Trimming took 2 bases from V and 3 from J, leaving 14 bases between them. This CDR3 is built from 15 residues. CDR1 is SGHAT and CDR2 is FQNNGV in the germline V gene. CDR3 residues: CASSLRPKGFYEQYF. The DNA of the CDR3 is TGTGCCAGCAGCTTACGTCCAAAGGGGTTCTACGAGCAGTACTTC.

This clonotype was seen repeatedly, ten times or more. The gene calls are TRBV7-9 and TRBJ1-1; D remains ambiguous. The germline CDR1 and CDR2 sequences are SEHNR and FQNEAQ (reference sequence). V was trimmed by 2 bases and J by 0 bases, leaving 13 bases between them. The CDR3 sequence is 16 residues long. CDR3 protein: CASSLPRDTMNTEAFF. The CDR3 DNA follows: TGTGCCAGCAGCTTACCCCGTGATACCATGAACACTGAAGCTTTCTTT.

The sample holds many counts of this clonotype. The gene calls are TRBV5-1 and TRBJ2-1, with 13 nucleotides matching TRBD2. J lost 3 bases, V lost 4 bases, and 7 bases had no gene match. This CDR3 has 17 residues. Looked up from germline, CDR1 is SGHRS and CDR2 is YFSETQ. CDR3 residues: CASSAGTSGTYYNEQFF. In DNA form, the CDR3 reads TGCGCCAGCAGCGCTGGGACTAGCGGGACTTACTACAATGAGCAGTTCTTC.